These 22 T cell receptor beta chains share one sample of origin, sequenced in a study of spatial heterogeneity in lung cancer. Findings and limits, study-wide: Expanded intratumoral alpha and beta TCR counts tracked tumor mutation counts.

Time point defined: sample taken at primary tumor resection. Their cognate antigens are unknown. From the 5' RACE reads, TCRdb called clonotypes with MiXCR, one entry per CDR3 protein. The sample lists 24,000 or so distinct CDR3 sequences, under 10% occurring once. Sample: lung tumor tissue, taken at surgery. These receptors were obtained from a male donor with early-stage non-small cell lung cancer.

This clonotype was counted many times. The rearrangement joins TRBV20-1 to TRBJ1-6, with a possible D match to TRBD1 (5 bases). Trimming removed 2 bases at V and 8 bases at J, with 10 bases between. Germline V CDR1 and CDR2: DFQATT, SNEGSKA (reference sequence). There are 13 residues in the CDR3. The CDR3 loop reads CSARRGGDSPLHF. Written as DNA, the CDR3 is TGCAGTGCTAGACGAGGAGGGGATTCACCCCTCCACTTT.

This clonotype was recorded at least ten times. The chain employs TRBV28 and TRBJ1-2; D unresolved. The V end lost 2 bases, the J end lost 3 bases, and 4 bases lay between the germline ends. Germline V gene sequence: CDR1 MDHEN, CDR2 SYDVKM. The CDR3 spans 12 residues. This CDR3 reads CASSLLYYGYTF. DNA of the CDR3: TGTGCCAGCAGTTTACTCTACTATGGCTACACCTTC.

This clonotype was observed many times. The chain links TRBV20-1 to TRBJ2-3; a possible D gene is TRBD1 (5 bases). V lost 6 bases, J lost 4 bases, and 17 bases lay in between. Germline V gives CDR1 DFQATT, CDR2 SNEGSKA (reference sequence). There are 14 residues in the CDR3. The CDR3 nucleotides are TGCAGTGCCCTTAGTCCACAGGTTTCAGATACGCAGTATTTT. This encodes CSALSPQVSDTQYF.

The chain joins TRBV7-9 to TRBJ1-5; TRBD1 might be the D (5 bases). V was clipped by 1 base and J by 2 bases, with 12 bases between them. Germline V gene sequence: CDR1 SEHNR, CDR2 FQNEAQ (reference sequence). This CDR3 is built from 16 residues. The CDR3 spells CASSLEGRARNQPQHF. The CDR3 DNA reads as TGTGCCAGCAGCTTAGAAGGCAGGGCCCGCAATCAGCCCCAGCATTTT.

Relative to its sample, this clonotype is medium-sized (0.01 to 0.1%). This chain links TRBV10-3 with TRBJ1-4, with D possibly being TRBD1 (5 bases). Germline CDR1 and CDR2: ENHRY and SYGVKD. The CDR3 is 13 residues long. Deletions cut 6 bases from V and 5 bases from J, with 10 bases between. The CDR3 DNA sequence: TGTGCCATCAGCCAGGGTATAAATGAAAAACTGTTTTTT. Protein: CAISQGINEKLFF.

The chain is built from TRBV20-1 and TRBJ2-3; weak D call: TRBD2 (5 bases). The germline CDR1 and CDR2 sequences are DFQATT and SNEGSKA (reference sequence). V was shortened by 3 bases and J by 4 bases, with 14 bases between the two germline ends. CDR3 length: 14 amino acids. This CDR3 is CSARDFLRSDTQYF. DNA for the CDR3: TGCAGTGCTAGGGACTTCCTCCGTTCAGATACGCAGTATTTT.

A few counts support this clonotype. V is TRBV14 and J is TRBJ2-3, with 11 positions matching TRBD2. Germline V CDR1 and CDR2: SGHDN, FVKESK. The trim removed 0 bases at V and 2 bases at J, leaving 10 bases unmatched. The CDR3 contains 19 residues. CDR3 loop: CASSQDDASGRIYTDTQYF. In DNA, the CDR3 is TGTGCCAGCAGCCAAGATGATGCTAGCGGGAGGATATACACAGATACGCAGTATTTT.

This clonotype is judged medium-sized (0.01 to 0.1%). J is TRBJ1-4 and V is TRBV29-1; 7 positions agree with TRBD1. V shed 6 bases, J shed 8 bases, and the junction held 3 bases outside the gene matches. Germline V CDR1 and CDR2: SQVTM, ANQGSEA. The CDR3 covers 11 residues. CDR3 coding DNA: TGCAGCGTCGGGACAGCGGAAAAACTGTTTTTT. Its protein product is CSVGTAEKLFF.

This clonotype was detected ten times or more. The chain employs TRBV5-1 and TRBJ2-2; D remains ambiguous. Trimming left V 2 bases short and J 6 bases short, with 11 bases between. Germline loops: CDR1 SGHRS, CDR2 YFSETQ. The CDR3 totals 14 residues. The CDR3 DNA reads TGCGCCAGCAGCTTAAGACCGCCTGCCGGGGAGCTGTTTTTT. Translating it yields CASSLRPPAGELFF.

As regards this clonotype: One junction end disagrees with the germline gene, perhaps due to a read error. This rearrangement joins TRBV15 to TRBJ2-5, with 7 bases that match TRBD1. Per germline, CDR1 LNHNV and CDR2 YYDKDF (reference sequence). This CDR3 has 15 residues. The CDR3 DNA follows: TGTACCACCAGCAGAGATGGCCGGGACAGAGAGACCCAGTACTTC. Protein product: CTTSRDGRDRETQYF.

This clonotype was recorded many times. The V gene is TRBV24-1, the J gene TRBJ2-2, with D perhaps matching TRBD1 (6 bases). The V gene's germline CDR1 is KGHDR and CDR2 SFDVKD. V dropped 3 bases and J dropped 8 bases, with 15 bases sitting between them. This CDR3 has 15 amino acids. CDR3 in DNA: TGTGCCACCAGTGATGACAGGAGCAATCAAGGGGAGCTGTTTTTT. Protein product: CATSDDRSNQGELFF.

This clonotype was picked up many times. V gene TRBV20-1 combines with J gene TRBJ2-1, with TRBD2 identical over 10 bases. The CDR3 covers 15 residues. Looked up from germline, CDR1 is DFQATT and CDR2 is SNEGSKA (reference sequence). V was pared by 4 bases and J by 7 bases, with 10 bases of the junction left unmatched. CDR3 sequence reads: CSATQLAGSHNEQFF. CDR3 in DNA: TGCAGTGCTACCCAACTAGCGGGGTCTCATAATGAGCAGTTCTTC.

This clonotype has a count of ten or more. This chain uses TRBV5-1 with TRBJ2-5; D tentatively fits TRBD1 or TRBD2 (5 bases each). Germline lookup yields CDR1 SGHRS and CDR2 YFSETQ. There are 14 residues in the CDR3. V was pared by 0 bases and J by 5 bases, with 11 bases between. As DNA, the CDR3 is TGCGCCAGCAGCTTGGGAGGGGCCCTCGAGACCCAGTACTTC. It translates to CASSLGGALETQYF.

This clonotype was observed once. The chain has TRBV2 and TRBJ1-5; D unresolved. Trimming left V 1 base short and J 5 bases short, with 3 bases between. CDR1 SNHLY and CDR2 FYNNEI come from the germline V gene. The CDR3 contains 12 residues. The CDR3 sequence is CASSEEYQPQHF. CDR3 sequence (DNA): TGTGCCAGCAGTGAAGAGTATCAGCCCCAGCATTTT.

This clonotype has a count of ten or more. The rearrangement joins TRBV28 to TRBJ1-5, with D perhaps TRBD1 (5 bases). Between the trimmed V and J ends, which lost 4 bases and 4 bases, there was a span of 14 bases. The CDR3 extends over 15 amino acids. Germline CDR1 MDHEN, CDR2 SYDVKM. CDR3 in DNA: TGTGCCAGCAGTTCCAGGGCGGCGGCGAATCAGCCCCAGCATTTT. Its translation is CASSSRAAANQPQHF.

V is TRBV12-5 and J is TRBJ2-1, with 8 bases fitting TRBD1. This CDR3 spans 14 amino acids. The germline V gene encodes CDR1 LGHNT and CDR2 FRNRAP. V was pared by 4 bases and J by 7 bases, with 6 bases of the junction left unmatched. The CDR3 DNA sequence: TGTGCTAGTGGTTACCCGACAGGGGCAAATGAGCAGTTCTTC. It specifies CASGYPTGANEQFF.

This clonotype was recorded at least ten times. This chain links TRBV5-1 with TRBJ1-2; D remains unclear. Germline CDR1 and CDR2: SGHRS and YFSETQ. The CDR3 extends over 12 amino acids. The V end lost 5 bases, the J end lost 1 base, and 6 bases lay between the germline ends. The CDR3 sequence is CASRSFNYGYTF. CDR3 DNA sequence: TGCGCCAGCAGGTCCTTTAACTATGGCTACACCTTC.

This clonotype has at least ten counts. V usage is TRBV7-6 and J usage is TRBJ2-3, with D unclear. With 5 bases removed from V and 6 bases from J, the gap between germline ends came to 12 bases. Germline V gene sequence: CDR1 SGHVS, CDR2 FNYEAQ. CDR3 length: 13 amino acids. CDR3 sequence (DNA): TGTGCCAGCAGCCCACAACGTGCGGATACGCAGTATTTT. Its protein is CASSPQRADTQYF.

This clonotype was counted ten times or more. The V gene is TRBV20-1, the J gene TRBJ2-7; tentatively, D is TRBD2 (7 bases). Deletions cut 6 bases from V and 4 bases from J, with 19 bases between. The CDR3 is 14 amino acids. Germline V gene data show CDR1 as DFQATT and CDR2 as SNEGSKA (reference sequence). CDR3 DNA sequence: TGCAGTGCCCCCTTGGCGGGGGCTAATTACGAGCAGTACTTC. This codes for CSAPLAGANYEQYF.

The genes are TRBV6-2 or TRBV6-3 and TRBJ2-3; 7 bases are a match to TRBD2. The CDR3 contains 16 residues. Unmatched junction bases numbered 15, after V lost 6 bases and J lost 6 bases. CDR1 and CDR2 (germline): MNHEY, SVGEGT. This chain's CDR3 is CASSYSLAVPVDTQYF. DNA for the CDR3: TGTGCCAGCAGCTATTCTCTAGCGGTCCCGGTTGATACGCAGTATTTT.

The rearrangement uses TRBV28 and TRBJ2-7; D remains ambiguous. Germline CDR1 reads MDHEN; CDR2 reads SYDVKM. The V gene lost 5 bases and the J gene lost 2 bases, with 10 bases spanning the gap. This CDR3 contains 13 residues. Here the CDR3 DNA reads TGTGCCAGCAGTCTCGTGCAGACCTACGAGCAGTACTTC. Its protein product is CASSLVQTYEQYF.

This clonotype was counted at least ten times. The gene calls are TRBV28 and TRBJ2-1, with TRBD2 matching 9 bases. The CDR3 is made up of 19 amino acids. Per the germline V gene, CDR1 is MDHEN and CDR2 is SYDVKM. J gave up 1 base and V 3 bases, and 13 bases lay outside the gene matches. The CDR3 sequence is CASSLGAGLAEISYNEQFF. The CDR3 nucleotides are TGTGCCAGCAGTTTGGGAGCGGGACTAGCAGAAATATCCTACAATGAGCAGTTCTTC.